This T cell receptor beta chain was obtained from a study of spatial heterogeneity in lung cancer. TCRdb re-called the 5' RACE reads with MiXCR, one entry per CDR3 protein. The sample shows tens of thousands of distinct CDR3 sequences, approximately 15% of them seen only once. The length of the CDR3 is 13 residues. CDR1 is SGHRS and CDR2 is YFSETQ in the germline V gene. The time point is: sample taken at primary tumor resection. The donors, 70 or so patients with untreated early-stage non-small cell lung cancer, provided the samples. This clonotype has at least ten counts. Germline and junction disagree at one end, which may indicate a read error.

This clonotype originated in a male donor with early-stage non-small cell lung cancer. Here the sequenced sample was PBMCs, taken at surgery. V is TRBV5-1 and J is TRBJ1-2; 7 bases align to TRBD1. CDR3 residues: CASSLGQNYGYTF. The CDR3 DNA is TGTGCCAGCAGTTTGGGACAGAACTATGGCTACACCTTC.